Described below is a single T cell receptor beta chain sequence and its context. CDR1 is SGHRS and CDR2 is YFSETQ in the germline V gene. The junction had 0 bases not matched to a gene; V was cut back by 4 bases and J by 3 bases. CDR3 length: 13 residues. These data are taken from a study of blood T cell repertoires in COVID-19. Study at large: There were acute and convalescent COVID-19 samples, and they came from the United States, Italy and Spain. The cDNA or gDNA used as material had been derived from T cells, B-cell-depleted T cells, or PBMCs.

Study processing details: Cell counts per sample came from amplifying reference gene primers. Clones were read by immunoSEQ multiplex PCR, and TCRdb kept only the in-frame ones, dropping some. V, J and clone size were drawn from that table, and D and trimming were deduced from the DNA. This sample has about 150,000 clones; about 85% occur once, and the top ten carry more than 2%. This sequence joins TRBV5-1 and TRBJ1-1, with TRBD1 matching over 10 bases. The specimen sequenced was peripheral blood. This sequence was found in a woman between 65 and 79 years old with acute or convalescent COVID-19. CDR3 region: CASSGQGDTEAFF. The CDR3 DNA follows: TGCGCCAGCAGCGGACAGGGGGACACTGAAGCTTTCTTT.